Detailed here is one TCR beta chain. Its antigen specificity is not known. Base qualities are not provided; no much larger clone lies one nucleotide away. The time point tag for this specimen amounts to: week 3, after first cycle of checkpoint inhibitor. Blood samples were taken at two points: before treatment (T0) and at week 3 (W3), which came after the first cycle of checkpoint blockade. Except for a couple of patients with rapid clinical progression, response was assessed 12 weeks after the first infusion by RECIST 1.1; disease control meant complete response, partial response or stable disease. Patients were not eligible if they had prior systemic cancer treatment, concomitant immunosuppressant therapy or synchronous other active malignancies. To track both circulating cells and T cell turnover, TCR beta was sequenced from bulk PBMC as well as from plasma cell-free DNA. PBMC were isolated from blood with Lymphoprep and SepMate tubes, followed by red cell lysis. QIAamp DNA Blood Mini kits were used to extract DNA from both PBMC and sorted T cell subsets.

Every bulk PBMC sample was loaded with the same fixed amount of approximately 330 ng of DNA. TCR beta CDR3 sequences were amplified from genomic DNA using the immunoSEQ TCRb Assay kit according to manufacturer instructions. The KAPA Library Quantification Kit for Illumina platforms was used to quantify the pooled libraries by qPCR. Pooled libraries were sequenced on an Illumina NextSeq 500, clustered at roughly 0.55-1.1 pM. On the authors' methods: The TCR data were analyzed using immunoSEQ ANALYZER and the R LymphoSeq package. A rearrangement efficiency score was calculated as productive divided by the sum of productive and non-productive CDR3 sequences. Clonality was measured with the Gini coefficient and diversity with the Renyi index at alpha=1, and both measures were compared pairwise between timepoints within each patient. Clonal relatedness used an edit distance of 3, and repertoire similarity used the Bhattacharyya coefficient, both computed in LymphoSeq. Linear discriminant analysis on week-3 changes in clonality and diversity was built with the R MASS and caret packages to classify response. TCRdb obtained this table from immuneACCESS and retained in-frame rearrangements with V and J assigned. These tables miss some clones; where compared with another copy, unresolved V genes account for less than half of the shortfall, and the remainder is unexplained. V, J and clone size are those of that table, while D and trimming were read from the DNA. The sample profile shows 9,500 to 15,000 clones; over 75% of them were found once. Of the sample, less than 4.5% falls within the top ten clones.

This specimen belongs to a study of blood T cell dynamics during melanoma immunotherapy (dated by TCRdb to 2020 to 2022). For the wider study: All patients had metastatic melanoma and were given first-line pembrolizumab or nivolumab plus ipilimumab as standard of care in the United Kingdom. The training cohort was made up of consecutive patients, while a further independent group of patients from the same centre was pooled to form an external validation set. To find early correlates of response, peripheral T cell receptor repertoires were profiled in metastatic melanoma patients before and after one cycle of checkpoint inhibitor therapy. The study at large found these results: The study was unable to establish whether the T cell clones driving the repertoire changes were melanoma-specific or instead reflected general immune activation. The relatively small sample size was acknowledged as something that could potentially limit how far the results can be generalized. A bifurcated reorganization of the PBMC repertoire at W3, with increased clonality or increased diversity, was observed in patients who later achieved disease control, unlike in progressors.

The CDR3 holds 15 amino acids from the cysteine to the phenylalanine. Only CDR3 DNA is held: 45 bases, read in frame from base 1. Trimming takes 1 base from V and 5 bases from J, and the germline ends sit 14 bases apart. The germline V gene provides CDR1 SGHDT and CDR2 YYEEEE. Specimen: blood, collected from a patient treated with checkpoint blockade. This TCR came from a human donor with melanoma. The V and J genes are TRBV5-6 and TRBJ2-3, with a weak D call of TRBD1 (5 bases match). The sequenced DNA: TGTGCCAGCAGCTTGAGACAGCGAAATGTAGATACGCAGTATTTT. The encoded protein is CASSLRQRNVDTQYF.